The clone carrying this T cell receptor (beta chain) appeared once. Its specificity is unknown. The table came from immunoSEQ multiplex PCR; TCRdb's copy has only in-frame clones and leaves some out. The sample includes around 35,000 clones, approximately 30% of them seen just once. The CDR3 totals 12 residues. Trimming removed 10 bases from V and 7 bases from J; junction bases left unmatched: 9. CDR1 LNHDA and CDR2 SQIVND come from the germline V gene (reference sequence). The entry originates in a study of sequential checkpoint blockade in melanoma. Findings and caveats of the study: Pretreatment TIL clonality tracked with response in the nivolumab-first arm.

The treatment: randomized to nivolumab then ipilimumab (arm A) or the reverse (arm B). Patients had received no earlier DNA-damaging chemotherapy. The TCR sequence derives from a human donor with melanoma. The sequencing here drew on tumor tissue (inferred from file names), taken from a patient given nivolumab and ipilimumab in sequence. The chain carries TRBV19 and TRBJ1-2; 7 nucleotides align to TRBD1. The DNA for the CDR3 is TGTGCCATCACAGACAGGGCCGGTGGCTACACCTTC. Translating it yields CAITDRAGGYTF.